The clone carrying this T cell receptor (beta chain) was detected ten times or more. This entry belongs to a study of regulatory T cells in long-lasting Graves disease. Assembly of TCR beta libraries relied on iRepertoire HTBI primers together with Arm-PCR of CDR3 regions. MiXCR, applied by TCRdb to the multiplex PCR reads, yields one record per CDR3 protein. Here the sample spans about 470,000 distinct CDR3 sequences, roughly 17% being singletons. This CDR3 contains 15 residues. The germline gives CDR1 SGHRS, CDR2 YFSETQ. Trimming took 6 bases from V and 9 from J, leaving 24 bases between them. Time point here: newly diagnosed GD, antithyroid drugs for less than 3 months. Preparation of the TCR library used RNA extracted from PBMCs. The same sample was also used in a study of T cells in Graves' hyperthyroidism and ophthalmopathy.

The source of this sequence is a man in his forties with Graves disease. The sequenced sample was peripheral blood mononuclear cells (PBMCs), obtained at new diagnosis, from a patient treated with antithyroid drugs. The rearrangement uses TRBV5-1 and TRBJ2-5, with D perhaps TRBD1 (6 bases). DNA of the CDR3: TGCGCCAGCACCCGAAGCGGAGCGGTTGAGGGGGCCCAGTACTTC. The encoded protein is CASTRSGAVEGAQYF.